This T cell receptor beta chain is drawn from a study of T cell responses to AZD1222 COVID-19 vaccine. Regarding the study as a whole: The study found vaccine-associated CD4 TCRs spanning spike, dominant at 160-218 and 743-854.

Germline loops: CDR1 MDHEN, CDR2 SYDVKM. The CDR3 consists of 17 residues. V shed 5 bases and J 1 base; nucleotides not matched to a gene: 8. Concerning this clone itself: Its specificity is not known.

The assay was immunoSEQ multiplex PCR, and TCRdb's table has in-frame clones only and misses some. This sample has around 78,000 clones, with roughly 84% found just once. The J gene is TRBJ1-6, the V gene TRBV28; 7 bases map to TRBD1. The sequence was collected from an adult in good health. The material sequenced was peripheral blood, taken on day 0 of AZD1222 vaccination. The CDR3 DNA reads TGTGCCAGCAGTCCCAACAGGGGTGGATCCTATAATTCACCCCTCCACTTT. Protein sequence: CASSPNRGGSYNSPLHF.